These 16 T cell receptor beta chains were all obtained from the same sample, sequenced in a study of identical twins. Each CDR3 protein gets one entry after TCRdb re-called the 5' RACE reads with MiXCR. The table includes around 680,000 distinct CDR3 sequences, about 9.4% detected once. A further study also used this sample, focusing on yellow fever vaccine responses in identical twins.

Source material: PBMCs. The receptors here all came from a young woman in good health.

The rearrangement links TRBV7-8 to TRBJ2-1; 9 bases match TRBD2. This CDR3 is built from 11 residues. Per the germline V gene, CDR1 is SGHVS and CDR2 is FQNEAQ. V shed 6 bases and J 15 bases; nucleotides not matched to a gene: 6. The CDR3 here is CASSTGTSWFF. The DNA of the CDR3 is TGTGCCAGCAGTACCGGGACTAGCTGGTTCTTC.

This clonotype came up many times. The chain has TRBV7-9 and TRBJ2-1; 9 bases agree with TRBD2. With V trimmed by 3 bases and J by 0 bases, 3 bases remained unmatched. This CDR3 region has 16 residues. Germline-derived CDR1 and CDR2 are SEHNR and FQNEAQ (reference sequence). The CDR3: CASSLPSGNSYNEQFF. Here the CDR3 DNA reads TGTGCCAGCAGCTTGCCTAGCGGGAACTCCTACAATGAGCAGTTCTTC.

The table lists this clonotype with a few counts. The rearrangement links TRBV3-1 to TRBJ2-7; possible D gene TRBD1, 6 bases. This CDR3 contains 13 residues. Trimming removed 5 bases from V and 1 base from J, with 9 bases in between. Germline CDR1 and CDR2: LGHDT and YNNKEL (reference sequence). CDR3 protein: CASSEDSSYEQYF. CDR3 coding DNA: TGTGCCAGCAGCGAGGACAGTTCCTACGAGCAGTACTTC.

In this sample, this clonotype turned up many times. The chain recombines TRBV20-1 with TRBJ2-1; 10 nucleotides align to TRBD2. This CDR3 is 13 amino acids long. Trimming cost V 7 bases and J 4 bases; bases outside gene matches: 4. Looked up from germline, CDR1 is DFQATT and CDR2 is SNEGSKA (reference sequence). The CDR3 loop reads CSGGLAAYNEQFF. DNA for the CDR3: TGCAGTGGAGGACTAGCGGCTTACAATGAGCAGTTCTTC.

The chain carries TRBV3-1 and TRBJ2-1, with unresolved D. The CDR3 covers 15 residues. Looked up from germline, CDR1 is LGHDT and CDR2 is YNNKEL (reference sequence). V was clipped by 1 base and J by 7 bases, with 14 bases between them. The CDR3 protein is CASSQVSRRGNEQFF. For the CDR3, the DNA is TGTGCCAGCAGCCAAGTGTCTAGAAGAGGAAATGAGCAGTTCTTC.

This clonotype was counted a few times. The chain links TRBV10-3 to TRBJ2-7; the D gene is possibly TRBD1 (6 bases). The CDR3 totals 15 residues. CDR1 and CDR2 (germline): ENHRY, SYGVKD. Trimming stripped 6 bases from V and 3 bases from J, with 18 bases between. Here the CDR3 reads CAIREDSQGFYEQYF. The CDR3 DNA sequence: TGTGCCATCAGGGAGGATTCACAGGGCTTCTACGAGCAGTACTTC.

The rearrangement links TRBV6-5 to TRBJ2-3; the D is unclear. Germline V gene data show CDR1 as MNHEY and CDR2 as SVGAGI. Trimming cost V 0 bases and J 2 bases, with 9 bases left between them. CDR3 length equals 15 residues. CDR3 loop: CASSYSMQITDTQYF. CDR3 in DNA: TGTGCCAGCAGTTACTCGATGCAGATCACAGATACGCAGTATTTT.

This clonotype was recorded many times. The chain is built from TRBV5-1 and TRBJ2-2; 9 nucleotides match TRBD1. CDR3 length: 16 amino acids. V shed 4 bases and J 0 bases; nucleotides not matched to a gene: 4. Germline V gene data show CDR1 as SGHRS and CDR2 as YFSETQ. In nucleotides, the CDR3 is TGCGCCAGCAGCCCACAGGGGGCGACGAACACCGGGGAGCTGTTTTTT. Translating it yields CASSPQGATNTGELFF.

This rearrangement joins TRBV5-1 to TRBJ2-2, with no clear D. Looked up from germline, CDR1 is SGHRS and CDR2 is YFSETQ. The CDR3 has 15 amino acids. Trimming took 0 bases from V and 0 from J, leaving 6 bases between them. The CDR3 loop is CASSLVTTNTGELFF. DNA of the CDR3: TGCGCCAGCAGCTTGGTGACAACGAACACCGGGGAGCTGTTTTTT.

CDR3 nucleotides: TGTGCCAGCAGCTTAGGGGCAGGGGGCCAGCCCCAGCATTTT. It yields the protein CASSLGAGGQPQHF. The chain employs TRBV7-8 and TRBJ1-5, with TRBD1 identical over 8 bases. Per germline, CDR1 SGHVS and CDR2 FQNEAQ. J was trimmed by 7 bases and V by 1 base; bases with no gene match: 3. The length of the CDR3 is 14 residues.

V is TRBV10-1 and J is TRBJ2-7, with 7 bases matching TRBD2. CDR1 is WNHNN, CDR2 SYGVQD, per germline (reference sequence). The CDR3 sequence is 13 residues long. J was trimmed by 3 bases and V by 8 bases; bases with no gene match: 7. CDR3: CASPPGGVYEQYF. The CDR3 DNA reads as TGCGCCAGCCCTCCTGGGGGGGTCTACGAGCAGTACTTC.

The chain joins TRBV7-2 to TRBJ2-7, with D uncertain. The CDR3 consists of 14 residues. Germline assignment: CDR1 SGHTA and CDR2 FQGNSA. Trimming stripped 1 base from V and 6 bases from J, with 13 bases between. The CDR3 DNA reads as TGTGCCAGCAGCTTAGGCAACCCTTCGGCCGAGCAGTACTTC. Translated: CASSLGNPSAEQYF.

The table lists this clonotype with a few counts. J is TRBJ2-1 and V is TRBV14; D is undetermined. CDR1 SGHDN and CDR2 FVKESK come from the germline V gene. The CDR3 covers 14 residues. Deletions cut 3 bases from V and 1 base from J, with 7 bases between. Written as DNA, the CDR3 is TGTGCCAGCAGCCAGCCCGTTTCCTACAATGAGCAGTTCTTC. This encodes CASSQPVSYNEQFF.

The V call is TRBV6-5, the J call TRBJ2-1; 7 bases line up with TRBD1. The CDR3 length is 17 residues. The germline V gene has CDR1 MNHEY and CDR2 SVGAGI. V was pared by 0 bases and J by 5 bases, with 10 bases of the junction left unmatched. The CDR3 DNA is TGTGCCAGCAGTTACTCTGTCGAAGGGGGCGCAGACAATGAGCAGTTCTTC. Translation gives CASSYSVEGGADNEQFF.

There are many counts of this clonotype. One end of the junction fails to match germline, which may point to a read error. This rearrangement joins TRBV5-1 to TRBJ2-3; 9 bases fit TRBD2. CDR3 length equals 16 residues. Germline loops: CDR1 SGHRS, CDR2 YFSETQ. The CDR3 spells CASSLELAGGTDTQYF. CDR3 sequence (DNA): TGTGCCAGCAGCTTAGAACTAGCGGGTGGGACAGATACGCAGTATTTT.

The genes are TRBV6-5 and TRBJ1-2; perhaps TRBD1 as D (5 bases). This CDR3 has 14 residues. V lost 2 bases, J lost 8 bases, and 15 bases lay in between. The germline gives CDR1 MNHEY, CDR2 SVGAGI. CDR3: CASSYKGGVSGYTF. DNA of the CDR3: TGTGCCAGCAGTTACAAAGGAGGGGTGAGCGGCTACACCTTC.